The 25 T cell receptor beta chains below were found in one sample sequenced in a study of beta chain features in type 1 diabetes. The investigators reverse transcribed all of the isolated RNA, so they sequenced expressed TCRB transcripts. Profiling relied on immunoSEQ multiplex PCR, and the TCRdb table lists in-frame clones only, not all of them. The top ten hold roughly 0.06% of the sample, which has about 470,000 clones, approximately 28% seen once. Sequencing was carried out using naive CD4+ T cells from blood. These receptor sequences come from a man aged 18 to 30 in good health.

This chain joins TRBV28 and TRBJ1-3, with D unclear. The germline CDR1 and CDR2 sequences are MDHEN and SYDVKM. The germline V and J ends were trimmed by 5 bases and 7 bases, with 15 bases remaining between them. This CDR3 contains 14 residues. CDR3 region: CASSPPRLRNTIYF. CDR3 nucleotides: TGTGCCAGCAGTCCCCCTCGATTGCGGAACACCATATATTTT.

The chain recombines TRBV6-6 with TRBJ2-7; D remains ambiguous. The CDR3 runs to 14 residues. Per the germline V gene, CDR1 is MNHNY and CDR2 is SVGAGI (reference sequence). Deletions cut 0 bases from V and 1 base from J, with 7 bases between. The CDR3 loop is CASSYSIVSYEQYF. The DNA of the CDR3 is TGTGCCAGCAGTTACTCGATTGTATCCTACGAGCAGTACTTC.

This clone has a handful of counts. The chain couples TRBV7-2 to TRBJ2-5; D may be TRBD1 (6 bases). The CDR3 runs to 14 residues. Germline V gene sequence: CDR1 SGHTA, CDR2 FQGNSA. V gave up 3 bases and J gave up 7 bases, with 15 bases separating them. CDR3 loop: CASSFRGRLATQYF. CDR3 nucleotide sequence: TGTGCCAGCAGCTTCAGGGGCCGCCTAGCGACCCAGTACTTC.

A few counts support this clone. The chain combines TRBV7-9 with TRBJ2-1; TRBD1 aligns across 7 bases. Germline lookup yields CDR1 SEHNR and CDR2 FQNEAQ (reference sequence). This CDR3 is 16 amino acids long. The trim removed 5 bases at V and 2 bases at J, leaving 9 bases unmatched. The CDR3 nucleotides read TGTGCCAGCAGCGCTGAGGTCCAGGGGGCCTACAATGAGCAGTTCTTC. This translates into CASSAEVQGAYNEQFF.

The chain couples TRBV15 to TRBJ1-1, with 8 nucleotides matching TRBD1. CDR3 length equals 15 residues. V shed 0 bases, J shed 5 bases, and the junction held 5 bases outside the gene matches. Looked up from germline, CDR1 is LNHNV and CDR2 is YYDKDF (reference sequence). The CDR3 nucleotides are TGTGCCACCAGCAGAGATCTCAGGGGGCGGACTGAAGCTTTCTTT. Protein sequence: CATSRDLRGRTEAFF.

The chain links TRBV5-6 to TRBJ2-5; D is possibly TRBD1 or TRBD2 (5 bases each). Between the trimmed V and J ends, which lost 1 base and 3 bases, there was a span of 7 bases. This CDR3 has 13 residues. Germline CDR1 is SGHDT and CDR2 is YYEEEE. CDR3 sequence reads: CASSLLGEETQYF. The CDR3 DNA reads as TGTGCCAGCAGCTTGTTGGGGGAAGAGACCCAGTACTTC.

This clone was seen a handful of times. Other DNA sequences in the sample encode the same CDR3. The chain links TRBV28 to TRBJ2-7; TRBD1 agrees at 10 bases. The CDR3 covers 15 residues. Germline V CDR1 and CDR2: MDHEN, SYDVKM. After removal of 5 bases from V and 1 base from J, the junction contained 5 bases not matched to a gene. DNA for the CDR3: TGTGCCAGCAGTCCCCGGACAGGGGGGTCCTACGAGCAGTACTTC. Protein: CASSPRTGGSYEQYF.

This clone was picked up a small number of times. The J gene is TRBJ1-1, the V gene TRBV29-1; D unclear. Germline lookup yields CDR1 SQVTM and CDR2 ANQGSEA. V lost 0 bases and J 6 bases, leaving 11 bases between the germline ends. The CDR3 is made up of 13 amino acids. CDR3 DNA: TGCAGCGTTGAAGAACTCCTCGGGGCTGAAGCTTTCTTT. This encodes CSVEELLGAEAFF.

This clone was observed a few times. The J gene is TRBJ2-5, the V gene TRBV6-5; D uncertain. Germline V lookup: CDR1 MNHEY, CDR2 SVGAGI. The CDR3 length is 13 residues. V was trimmed by 2 bases and J by 2 bases, leaving 6 bases between them. CDR3 bases: TGTGCCAGCAGTTACATGGCTCAAGAGACCCAGTACTTC. Its protein product is CASSYMAQETQYF.

This clone was picked up a small number of times. This chain links TRBV2 with TRBJ2-3, with D possibly being TRBD2 (7 bases). This CDR3 is 15 amino acids long. CDR1 is SNHLY, CDR2 FYNNEI, per germline. Trimming removed 8 bases from V and 3 bases from J, with 18 bases in between. CDR3 in DNA: TGTGCCAGCTCCGTGATGGGGGGGCGTACAGATACGCAGTATTTT. As protein: CASSVMGGRTDTQYF. The complete variable domain, with remaining parts taken from reference TRBV2 and TRBJ2-3, reads EPEVTQTPSHQVTQMGQEVILRCVPISNHLYFYWYRQILGQKVEFLVSFYNNEISEKSEIFDDQFSVERPDGSNFTLKIRSTKLEDSAMYFCASSVMGGRTDTQYFGPGTRLTVL.

This clone was seen only a few times. Sequence at one end of the junction differs from germline and may be a read error. The genes are TRBV18 and TRBJ2-3, with TRBD2 as a possible D gene (6 bases). The CDR3 covers 13 residues. CDR1 KGHSH and CDR2 LQKENI come from the germline V gene. This CDR3 is CTSSLELADTQYF. The CDR3 DNA is TGTACCAGCTCACTGGAACTAGCCGATACGCAGTATTTT.

The gene calls are TRBV28 and TRBJ1-5; D unclear. Germline lookup yields CDR1 MDHEN and CDR2 SYDVKM. The CDR3 runs 12 residues. The V end lost 2 bases, the J end lost 6 bases, and 5 bases lay between the germline ends. This chain's CDR3 is CASSLGGQPQHF. Here the CDR3 DNA reads TGTGCCAGCAGTTTAGGAGGTCAGCCCCAGCATTTT.

In this sample, this clone turned up a few times. The rearrangement joins TRBV7-9 to TRBJ1-1; 7 bases are a match to TRBD1. The CDR3 extends over 15 amino acids. V dropped 5 bases and J dropped 3; count of bases not matched to a gene: 9. Per the germline V gene, CDR1 is SEHNR and CDR2 is FQNEAQ (reference sequence). Written as DNA, the CDR3 is TGTGCCAGCAGCCCCCGACAGGGAAGTTACACTGAAGCTTTCTTT. Translated: CASSPRQGSYTEAFF.

This clone is a singleton in its sample. The rearrangement links TRBV10-3 to TRBJ2-7; 7 nucleotides match TRBD1. Germline CDR1 ENHRY, CDR2 SYGVKD. The CDR3 loop spans 14 amino acids. Trimming removed 6 bases from V and 0 bases from J; junction bases left unmatched: 5. The CDR3 sequence: CAIRRDSGSYEQYF. DNA of the CDR3: TGTGCCATCAGGAGGGACAGCGGCTCCTACGAGCAGTACTTC.

V and J are TRBV9 and TRBJ2-3; 10 positions match TRBD2. The CDR3 runs 15 residues. The ends lost 4 bases at V and 2 bases at J; junction bases unmatched: 4. Germline V lookup: CDR1 SGDLS, CDR2 YYNGEE. CDR3 residues: CASSSTSGTTDTQYF. The CDR3 coding sequence is TGTGCCAGCAGCTCCACTAGCGGGACCACAGATACGCAGTATTTT.

This clone has a handful of counts. The chain is built from TRBV21-1 and TRBJ2-1; TRBD2, the table's D call, lacks a check against the DNA. TRBV21-1 is a recognized pseudogene. This CDR3 is built from 16 residues. As DNA, the CDR3 is TGTGCCAGCAGCCCATGGGGGGAGCTAGAATACAATGAGCAGTTCTTC. Translated: CASSPWGELEYNEQFF.

This clone was recorded only once. At the DNA level, this CDR3 is encoded by other sequences in the same sample as well. The chain recombines TRBV30 with TRBJ2-7, with TRBD1 matching over 7 bases. The CDR3 loop spans 11 amino acids. Germline CDR1 GTSNPN, CDR2 SVGIG (reference sequence). Trimming cost V 1 base and J 6 bases; bases outside gene matches: 0. The CDR3 protein is CAWSGTGEQYF. The CDR3 DNA sequence: TGTGCCTGGAGTGGGACAGGCGAGCAGTACTTC.

This clone was observed a handful of times. The chain couples TRBV18 to TRBJ1-1; D uncertain. This CDR3 has 13 amino acids. Trimming removed 0 bases at V and 7 bases at J, with 9 bases between. Germline V gene sequence: CDR1 KGHSH, CDR2 LQKENI. CDR3 region: CASSPPGGGEAFF. The DNA for the CDR3 is TGTGCCAGCTCACCACCGGGAGGAGGTGAAGCTTTCTTT.

The chain has TRBV14 and TRBJ2-7; D uncertain. Per the germline V gene, CDR1 is SGHDN and CDR2 is FVKESK. The length of the CDR3 is 12 residues. V was pared by 1 base and J by 3 bases, with 4 bases between. As DNA, the CDR3 is TGTGCCAGCAGCCAAGGGTTCTACGAGCAGTACTTC. It specifies CASSQGFYEQYF.

In nucleotides, the CDR3 is TGTGCCAGCAGCCACCGACTAGCGGACCTTGATACGCAGTATTTT. Translated: CASSHRLADLDTQYF. This chain uses TRBV4-2 with TRBJ2-3; 9 nucleotides match TRBD2. Germline trimming cut 3 bases from V and 6 bases from J; bases unmatched to any gene: 7. CDR1 LGHNA and CDR2 YNFKEQ come from the germline V gene. This CDR3 has 15 amino acids.

The chain employs TRBV9 and TRBJ2-3; 8 nucleotides agree with TRBD2. V shed 2 bases, J shed 1 base, and the junction held 6 bases outside the gene matches. This CDR3 has 16 amino acids. Per the germline V gene, CDR1 is SGDLS and CDR2 is YYNGEE. The CDR3 spells CASSVTETSGTDTQYF. CDR3 nucleotide sequence: TGTGCCAGCAGCGTTACCGAGACTAGCGGCACAGATACGCAGTATTTT. Supplemented by reference TRBV9 and TRBJ2-3, the full variable domain reads DSGVTQTPKHLITATGQRVTLRCSPRSGDLSVYWYQQSLDQGLQFLIQYYNGEERAKGNILERFSAQQFPDLHSELNLSSLELGDSALYFCASSVTETSGTDTQYFGPGTRLTVL.

V is TRBV9 and J is TRBJ2-7; no definite D call. V shed 3 bases and J shed 6 bases, with 13 bases lying between them. This CDR3 region has 13 residues. Germline lookup yields CDR1 SGDLS and CDR2 YYNGEE. CDR3 amino acids: CASSESARREQYF. For the CDR3, the DNA is TGTGCCAGCAGCGAATCGGCCAGGCGCGAGCAGTACTTC.

The table lists this clone with a few counts. The chain couples TRBV29-1 to TRBJ1-1; 7 bases fit TRBD1. Germline assignment: CDR1 SQVTM and CDR2 ANQGSEA. V trimming: 6 bases; J trimming: 1 base; junction bases outside the gene matches: 5. This CDR3 contains 13 residues. CDR3 nucleotides: TGCAGCGTGAGGACAGGCCGGAACACTGAAGCTTTCTTT. Residues: CSVRTGRNTEAFF.

This sequence joins TRBV7-9 and TRBJ2-7; the match to TRBD2 covers 10 bases. CDR3 length: 18 residues. Per the germline V gene, CDR1 is SEHNR and CDR2 is FQNEAQ (reference sequence). J lost 0 bases, V lost 6 bases, and 14 bases had no gene match. The CDR3 sequence: CASSPGTSASLGSYEQYF. For the CDR3, the DNA is TGTGCCAGCAGTCCCGGGACTAGCGCCTCTCTAGGCTCCTACGAGCAGTACTTC.

The chain has TRBV30 and TRBJ1-2; D uncertain. The germline V gene has CDR1 GTSNPN and CDR2 SVGIG (reference sequence). Trimming stripped 5 bases from V and 4 bases from J, with 5 bases between. The CDR3 totals 10 residues. The CDR3 nucleotides are TGTGCCTGGGGGTCCTATGGCTACACCTTC. Its translation is CAWGSYGYTF.